The 4 T cell receptor beta chains reported below all come from one sample, sequenced in a study of blood T cell repertoires in COVID-19. TCRdb's copy holds only in-frame clones and misses some; the assay was immunoSEQ multiplex PCR. The sample has roughly 480,000 clones; about 91% are singletons. Source material: peripheral blood. These receptors were collected from a man between 18 and 35 years old with COVID-19, enrolled during active disease.

V and J are TRBV2 and TRBJ2-1, with 8 positions matching TRBD1. CDR1 is SNHLY and CDR2 is FYNNEI in the germline V gene. The trim removed 10 bases at V and 6 bases at J, leaving 11 bases unmatched. This CDR3 region has 14 residues. The CDR3 loop is CATMGQGALNEQFF. The CDR3 DNA is TGTGCCACAATGGGGCAGGGGGCCCTCAATGAGCAGTTCTTC.

A remark on this clone: This same CDR3 is encoded by further DNA sequences in the sample. The chain uses TRBV3-1 (or the pseudogene TRBV3-2) and TRBJ2-7; D is ambiguous. The V gene lost 1 base and the J gene lost 3 bases, with 4 bases spanning the gap. The CDR3 loop spans 12 amino acids. Germline V CDR1 and CDR2: LGHDT, YNNKEL (reference sequence). In nucleotides, the CDR3 is TGTGCCAGCAGCCAAGTCAGCTACGAGCAGTACTTC. Translation: CASSQVSYEQYF.

This CDR3 reads CASGGGDTQYF. The CDR3 nucleotides read TGCGCCAGCGGGGGGGGAGATACGCAGTATTTT. This rearrangement joins TRBV5-1 to TRBJ2-3; 7 nucleotides line up with TRBD2. Trimming removed 7 bases from V and 5 bases from J; junction bases left unmatched: 1. Germline CDR1 SGHRS, CDR2 YFSETQ. The CDR3 length is 11 residues.

The rearrangement uses TRBV5-1 and TRBJ2-5; the match to TRBD2 covers 9 bases. Germline V gives CDR1 SGHRS, CDR2 YFSETQ. This CDR3 comprises 14 residues. J gave up 3 bases and V 6 bases, and 6 bases lay outside the gene matches. CDR3 DNA: TGCGCCAGCATGTTCGGCGGGGGGGAAGAGACCCAGTACTTC. Amino acids: CASMFGGGEETQYF.